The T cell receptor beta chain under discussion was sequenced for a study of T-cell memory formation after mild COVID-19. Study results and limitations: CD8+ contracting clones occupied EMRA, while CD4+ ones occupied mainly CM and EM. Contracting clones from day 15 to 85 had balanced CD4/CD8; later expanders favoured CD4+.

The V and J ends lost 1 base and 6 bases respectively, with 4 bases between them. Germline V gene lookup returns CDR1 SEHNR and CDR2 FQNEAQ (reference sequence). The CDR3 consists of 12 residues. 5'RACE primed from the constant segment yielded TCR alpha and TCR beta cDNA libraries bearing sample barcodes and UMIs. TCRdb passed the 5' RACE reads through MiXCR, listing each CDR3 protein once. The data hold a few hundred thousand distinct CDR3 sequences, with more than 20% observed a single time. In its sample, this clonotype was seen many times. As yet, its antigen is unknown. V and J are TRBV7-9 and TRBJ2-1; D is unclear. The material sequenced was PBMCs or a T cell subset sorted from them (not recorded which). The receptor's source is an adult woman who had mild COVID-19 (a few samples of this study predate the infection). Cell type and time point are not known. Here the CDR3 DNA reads TGTGCCAGCAGCTTAGGGGCCAATGAGCAGTTCTTC. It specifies CASSLGANEQFF.